The 16 T cell receptor beta chains below were found in one sample sequenced in a study of blood T cell repertoires in COVID-19. TCRdb's table, derived via immunoSEQ multiplex PCR, lists solely in-frame clones and lacks some. The table records some 70,000 clones, over 60% of them present only once. Sequencing was carried out using peripheral blood. The receptors were sampled from a man aged 55 to 69 with COVID-19, enrolled during active disease.

The CDR3 DNA follows: TGTGCCAGCAGCCCCCTCGGTGAGACCCAGTACTTC. This gives the protein CASSPLGETQYF. The chain has TRBV3-1 (or the pseudogene TRBV3-2) and TRBJ2-5; D remains ambiguous. This CDR3 has 12 amino acids. Germline CDR1 and CDR2: LGHDT and YNNKEL (reference sequence). Trimming cost V 4 bases and J 5 bases, with 8 bases left between them.

This clone was found once. The rearrangement joins TRBV6-5 to TRBJ1-2, with 10 bases aligning to TRBD1. Germline V CDR1 and CDR2: MNHEY, SVGAGI. V trimming: 5 bases; J trimming: 7 bases; junction bases outside the gene matches: 4. The CDR3 loop spans 13 amino acids. The CDR3, as DNA: TGTGCCAGCAGTCCGACAGGGGGCTTTGGCTACACCTTC. It specifies CASSPTGGFGYTF.

This chain uses TRBV5-1 with TRBJ2-1; 13 bases fit TRBD2. After removal of 3 bases from V and 7 bases from J, the junction contained 4 bases not matched to a gene. The CDR3 consists of 15 residues. In germline, CDR1 is SGHRS, CDR2 YFSETQ. CDR3 in amino acids: CASSWTSGSVNEQFF. CDR3 nucleotides: TGCGCCAGCAGCTGGACTAGCGGGAGTGTAAATGAGCAGTTCTTC.

The J gene is TRBJ2-1, the V gene TRBV11-3; weak D call: TRBD2 (6 bases). The CDR3 covers 20 residues. Trimming removed 3 bases from V and 4 bases from J, with 28 bases in between. The germline V gene encodes CDR1 SGHNT and CDR2 YENEEA. As DNA, the CDR3 is TGTGCCAGCAGCTTGCGTGGGAGCTCCGGGGCGGGGTGGTATTACAATGAGCAGTTCTTC. This encodes CASSLRGSSGAGWYYNEQFF.

This chain links TRBV19 with TRBJ2-3; no definite D call. The CDR3 consists of 13 residues. Looked up from germline, CDR1 is LNHDA and CDR2 is SQIVND (reference sequence). Deletions cut 11 bases from V and 2 bases from J, with 14 bases between. The CDR3 region is CASRRVVTDTQYF. CDR3 bases: TGTGCCTCCAGACGGGTGGTCACAGATACGCAGTATTTT.

This rearrangement joins TRBV5-1 to TRBJ2-5; TRBD2 aligns across 8 bases. Trimming at V came to 0 bases and at J to 5 bases, leaving 3 bases not matched to a gene. The CDR3 is 14 amino acids. The V gene's germline CDR1 is SGHRS and CDR2 YFSETQ. CDR3 residues: CASSLAGRGETQYF. The CDR3 nucleotides are TGCGCCAGCAGCTTGGCCGGGAGGGGGGAGACCCAGTACTTC.

The rearrangement joins TRBV2 to TRBJ1-5; tentatively, D is TRBD1 (5 bases). V was pared by 10 bases and J by 5 bases, with 12 bases between. The CDR3 is 12 residues long. CDR1 SNHLY and CDR2 FYNNEI come from the germline V gene. For the CDR3, the DNA is TGTGCCACCCGACAAGGGGATCAGCCCCAGCATTTT. This codes for CATRQGDQPQHF. Looking up the rest from reference TRBV2 and TRBJ1-5 gives the full variable domain: EPEVTQTPSHQVTQMGQEVILRCVPISNHLYFYWYRQILGQKVEFLVSFYNNEISEKSEIFDDQFSVERPDGSNFTLKIRSTKLEDSAMYFCATRQGDQPQHFGDGTRLSIL.

The J gene is TRBJ2-7, the V gene TRBV14; 7 bases are shared with TRBD2. Germline lookup yields CDR1 SGHDN and CDR2 FVKESK. V was pared by 1 base and J by 4 bases, with 7 bases of the junction left unmatched. The CDR3 length is 15 residues. The CDR3 bases are TGTGCCAGCAGCCAAGGACTAGCTGCCTTGTACGAGCAGTACTTC. This sequence encodes CASSQGLAALYEQYF. Looking up the rest from reference TRBV14 and TRBJ2-7 gives the full variable domain: EAGVTQFPSHSVIEKGQTVTLRCDPISGHDNLYWYRRVMGKEIKFLLHFVKESKQDESGMPNNRFLAERTGGTYSTLKVQPAELEDSGVYFCASSQGLAALYEQYFGPGTRLTVT.

The rearrangement uses TRBV5-1 and TRBJ2-3; D is possibly TRBD2 (6 bases). Trimming left V 1 base short and J 2 bases short, with 17 bases between. The CDR3 runs 17 residues. Germline V gives CDR1 SGHRS, CDR2 YFSETQ. The CDR3 DNA follows: TGCGCCAGCAGCTTGTCGGGTCGGGAGCGGTTCACAGATACGCAGTATTTT. It is translated as CASSLSGRERFTDTQYF.

The chain is built from TRBV7-3 and TRBJ1-6; weak D call: TRBD1 (5 bases). The CDR3 is 15 amino acids. Between the trimmed V and J ends, which lost 3 bases and 7 bases, there was a span of 13 bases. The germline CDR1 and CDR2 sequences are SGHTA and FQGTGA. The CDR3 sequence: CASSLTGGGNSPLHF. CDR3 coding DNA: TGTGCCAGCAGCTTGACCGGGGGGGGAAATTCACCCCTCCACTTT.

The chain links TRBV3-1 (or the pseudogene TRBV3-2) to TRBJ1-3, with unresolved D. CDR3 length: 15 residues. V was cut by 1 base and J by 3 bases, with 10 bases left in between. CDR1 and CDR2 (germline): LGHDT, YNNKEL (reference sequence). Here the CDR3 reads CASSQGRGYGNTIYF. The DNA of the CDR3 is TGTGCCAGCAGCCAAGGTCGCGGATATGGAAACACCATATATTTT.

This clone has a handful of counts. The chain is built from TRBV9 and TRBJ1-2; D not resolved. The germline V gene encodes CDR1 SGDLS and CDR2 YYNGEE. CDR3 length equals 12 residues. With 4 bases removed from V and 7 bases from J, the gap between germline ends came to 11 bases. CDR3 residues: CASSTHRGGYTF. The DNA for the CDR3 is TGTGCCAGCAGCACCCACCGGGGTGGCTACACCTTC.

The chain recombines TRBV5-1 with TRBJ1-6; 7 bases match TRBD1. Germline values: CDR1 SGHRS, CDR2 YFSETQ. The CDR3 extends over 15 amino acids. After removal of 4 bases from V and 4 bases from J, the junction contained 5 bases not matched to a gene. In nucleotides, the CDR3 is TGCGCCAGCAGCGTAGGGGGCTTGTATAATTCACCCCTCCACTTT. Encoded protein: CASSVGGLYNSPLHF. Supplemented by reference TRBV5-1 and TRBJ1-6, the full variable domain reads KAGVTQTPRYLIKTRGQQVTLSCSPISGHRSVSWYQQTPGQGLQFLFEYFSETQRNKGNFPGRFSGRQFSNSRSEMNVSTLELGDSALYLCASSVGGLYNSPLHFGNGTRLTVT.

The chain has TRBV28 and TRBJ2-7; D is ambiguous. Trimming left V 3 bases short and J 6 bases short, with 12 bases between. This CDR3 has 13 residues. In germline, CDR1 is MDHEN, CDR2 SYDVKM. CDR3 in amino acids: CASSFMIGGEQYF. In DNA form, the CDR3 reads TGTGCCAGCAGTTTTATGATAGGCGGCGAGCAGTACTTC.

The V call is TRBV5-1, the J call TRBJ1-2; D might be TRBD1 (5 bases). The germline V and J ends were trimmed by 5 bases and 1 base, with 9 bases remaining between them. CDR3 length: 13 residues. CDR1 and CDR2 (germline): SGHRS, YFSETQ. The CDR3 region has the DNA TGCGCCAGCAGGGACACCCGTAACTATGGCTACACCTTC. Translated, it gives CASRDTRNYGYTF.

This chain joins TRBV14 and TRBJ2-1; a possible D gene is TRBD2 (7 bases). Germline values: CDR1 SGHDN, CDR2 FVKESK. Between the trimmed V and J ends, which lost 1 base and 6 bases, there was a span of 13 bases. The CDR3 contains 15 residues. CDR3 sequence reads: CASSQVAGAFNEQFF. CDR3 bases: TGTGCCAGCAGCCAAGTTGCGGGGGCCTTCAATGAGCAGTTCTTC.